This is a list of T cell receptor beta chains from one sample in a study of T-cell reconstitution after alpha-beta-depleted transplantation in children. One entry per CDR3 protein results from TCRdb running MiXCR on the PCR reads. The sample carries about 360,000 distinct CDR3 sequences, 13% recorded once. The material sequenced was PBMCs, taken from the stem cell graft. All receptors come from a human donor who donated a stem cell graft to a child with Fanconi anemia. CDR3s include the opening cysteine and the closing phenylalanine or tryptophan. A D gene is named only where the DNA matches it firmly. Size is omitted from some rows. Given values are once, few, many or a class for expanded clones.

cdr3_nt cdr3_aa v_call clone_size j_call d_call
TGTGCCAGCAGTGGGTTAGCCATTCTGGAAGAGACCCAGTACTTC CASSGLAILEETQYF TRBV2 once TRBJ2-5 .
TGCAGTGCCTCTGACAGCCAGGGCTACGAGCAGTACTTC CSASDSQGYEQYF TRBV20-1 once TRBJ2-7 .
TGTGCCAGCAGCCCCCTCGGGGGGACAGATACGCAGTATTTT CASSPLGGTDTQYF TRBV12-3/TRBV12-4 many TRBJ2-3 TRBD2
TGTGCCAGCAGTTTATGGGGGGCTGGGAACACTGAAGCTTTCTTT CASSLWGAGNTEAFF TRBV27 few TRBJ1-1 .
TGTGCCAGCGCCCCTCAAAGCGGGGGGCTCTATGAGCAGTTCTTC CASAPQSGGLYEQFF TRBV7-2 . TRBJ2-1 TRBD2
TGTGCCTGGAGTCCCACCGGGACAGCTTACGAGCAGTACTTC CAWSPTGTAYEQYF TRBV30 . TRBJ2-7 TRBD1
TGTGCCAGCAGCTGGGCGACAGGTGGAGGGGCCAACGTCCTGACTTTC CASSWATGGGANVLTF TRBV5-4 . TRBJ2-6 .
TGTGCCAGCAGTCAGGGGTCAGGAGATACGCAGTATTTT CASSQGSGDTQYF TRBV7-3 few TRBJ2-3 .
TGCGCCAGCAGGCAGGGAGGTGGGGTGGTGAACACTGAAGCTTTCTTT CASRQGGGVVNTEAFF TRBV5-1 many TRBJ1-1 .
TGTGCCAGCAGCTTAGGGGATTCCTTGGGCCTAAAGACGGAGACCCAGTACTTC CASSLGDSLGLKTETQYF TRBV13 . TRBJ2-5 .
TGCAGTGCTAGATCCCCGGGGGATGAAAAACTGTTTTTT CSARSPGDEKLFF TRBV20-1 . TRBJ1-4 .
TGTGCCAGCAGCTTAGATTGGACAGATACGCAGTATTTT CASSLDWTDTQYF TRBV7-2 few TRBJ2-3 .
TGTGCCAGCAGTACCTCACGGCATGAGCAGTTCTTC CASSTSRHEQFF TRBV28 few TRBJ2-1 .
TGCGCCAGCAGCCAAGATAGGGGGGGGGCGAACACCGGGGAGCTGTTTTTT CASSQDRGGANTGELFF TRBV4-3 . TRBJ2-2 .
TGCGCCAGCAGCTTGAATAGGAACACTGAAGCTTTCTTT CASSLNRNTEAFF TRBV5-1 many TRBJ1-1 .
TGTGCCATCAGTGAGTTGCCTACTTCAGTGGTCTACACCTTC CAISELPTSVVYTF TRBV10-3 few TRBJ1-2 .
TGTGCCAGCAGGGGCCCCGAGGGCTACACCGGGGAGCTGTTTTTT CASRGPEGYTGELFF TRBV12-3/TRBV12-4 many TRBJ2-2 .
TGCAGTGCTAGGGACACCCGGACAGATACGCAGTATTTT CSARDTRTDTQYF TRBV20-1 many TRBJ2-3 .
TGTGCCAGCTCACCAGACAGGAATTCACCCCTCCACTTT CASSPDRNSPLHF TRBV18 many TRBJ1-6 .
TGTGCCTGGAGCATACAGGGATGGGACACCGGGGAGCTGTTTTTT CAWSIQGWDTGELFF TRBV30 few TRBJ2-2 .
TGTGCCAGCAGTTTAGGCAGGGGATCTGGGGCCAACGTCCTGACTTTC CASSLGRGSGANVLTF TRBV27 few TRBJ2-6 .
TGCGCCAGCAGCCAAGACAGGGATCAAGACGAGCAGTACTTC CASSQDRDQDEQYF TRBV4-1 few TRBJ2-7 .
TGCGCCAGCAGCTTTAGCGGGGCCGGGGATACGCAGTATTTT CASSFSGAGDTQYF TRBV5-1 many TRBJ2-3 TRBD2
TGTGCCAGCAGGTACGGTAGAGCCACGGCTGGGGCCAACGTCCTGACTTTC CASRYGRATAGANVLTF TRBV5-5 few TRBJ2-6 .
TGTGCCAGCAGCTTAGCACTAGCGGGTGCTAGCACAGATACGCAGTATTTT CASSLALAGASTDTQYF TRBV7-6 . TRBJ2-3 TRBD2
TGTGCCAGCAGTTTCAGCGGAATGAACACTGAAGCTTTCTTT CASSFSGMNTEAFF TRBV12-3/TRBV12-4 many TRBJ1-1 .
TGTGCCAGCAGCCCCCGGACAGGGAATCCCTCTGGCTACACCTTC CASSPRTGNPSGYTF TRBV7-3 . TRBJ1-2 TRBD1
TGTGCCAGCAGCCCTAACATGGTAGAGACCCAGTACTTC CASSPNMVETQYF TRBV2 . TRBJ2-5 .
TGTGCCAGCAGCCGCCCGCTGGGACAGGGGGTTTGGGACACCGGGGAGCTGTTTTTT CASSRPLGQGVWDTGELFF TRBV6-4 few TRBJ2-2 TRBD1
TGTGCCAGTAGTCTTAAGACAGGAAACTATGGCTACACCTTC CASSLKTGNYGYTF TRBV19 . TRBJ1-2 .
TGTGCCAGCAGCTCCCCCGGGGGACTAAACATTCAGTACTTC CASSSPGGLNIQYF TRBV7-2 many TRBJ2-4 .
TGTGCCAGCAGCCTGATCGGGGAAGAGACCCAGTACTTC CASSLIGEETQYF TRBV7-6 . TRBJ2-5 .
TGTGCCAGCAGCGCGGGGCAGGGAGGCTATGGCTACACCTTC CASSAGQGGYGYTF TRBV9 many TRBJ1-2 .
TGTGCCAGCAGCCGACCCCCACGGGGGGTAGGGTACAATGAGCAGTTCTTC CASSRPPRGVGYNEQFF TRBV12-3/TRBV12-4 . TRBJ2-1 TRBD2
TGTGCCAGCTCACCTACCTCCAGTTATGGCTACACCTTC CASSPTSSYGYTF TRBV18 few TRBJ1-2 .
TGTGCCAGCAGCTTCACCACATCGAATGAGCAGTTCTTC CASSFTTSNEQFF TRBV7-3 . TRBJ2-1 .
TGCAGCGTTGATTACTACACCTTC CSVDYYTF TRBV29-1 . TRBJ1-2 .
TGTGCCAGCAGCTTAACGCCCGGGAGGGGGGAGACCCAGTACTTC CASSLTPGRGETQYF TRBV7-6 . TRBJ2-5 TRBD2
TGTGCCAGCAGTTATCACGGGACACTCTCCTACAATGAGCAGTTCTTC CASSYHGTLSYNEQFF TRBV6-2/TRBV6-3 . TRBJ2-1 .
TGCAGTGCTTCAACCCCCGGACTAGCGGGGTTCACAGATACGCAGTATTTT CSASTPGLAGFTDTQYF TRBV20-1 few TRBJ2-3 TRBD2
TGTGCCAGCAGTCGCGGACTGGCCTACGAGCAGTACTTC CASSRGLAYEQYF TRBV12-3/TRBV12-4 many TRBJ2-7 .
TGTGCCAGCTTCCCGGGACAGGGAGTCGGCGAGCAGTACTTC CASFPGQGVGEQYF TRBV18 . TRBJ2-7 TRBD1
TGTGCCAGCAGTGCTTCCTCAGGGAACTACCGGTCTGGGGCCAACGTCCTGACTTTC CASSASSGNYRSGANVLTF TRBV6-1 few TRBJ2-6 .
TGTGCCAGCAGCTTAAACCTCCCGGGGGCTGAGCAGTTCTTC CASSLNLPGAEQFF TRBV7-6 few TRBJ2-1 .
TGCGCCAGCAGCGTACGCGCGGACTCCGGAAACACCATATATTTT CASSVRADSGNTIYF TRBV5-1 . TRBJ1-3 .
TGCAGTGCAACAACGACGGGGTATGGCTACACCTTC CSATTTGYGYTF TRBV20-1 few TRBJ1-2 .
TGTGCCAGCAGTTGGACGTCGGGAGGCACTGAAGCTTTCTTT CASSWTSGGTEAFF TRBV12-3/TRBV12-4 few TRBJ1-1 .
TGCGCCAGCAGCCCCCGGGCAGGGACGTTGGGTAATTCACCCCTCCACTTT CASSPRAGTLGNSPLHF TRBV4-3 few TRBJ1-6 .
TGTGCCAGCAGCTTAGGGGCGCTGAGGCCCCAGCATTTT CASSLGALRPQHF TRBV7-2 many TRBJ1-5 .
TGTGCCTGGAGGGGACAGGGGACTGGAAACACCATATATTTT CAWRGQGTGNTIYF TRBV30 . TRBJ1-3 TRBD1
TGCGCCAGCAGCCAAGAAGGGCTGTCGGGCAATGAGCAGTTCTTC CASSQEGLSGNEQFF TRBV4-3 . TRBJ2-1 .
TGTGCCAGCAGCTTGCCATCCGACTACGAGCAGTACTTC CASSLPSDYEQYF TRBV5-4 few TRBJ2-7 .
TGTGCCAGCAGCTTAAACAGGGAGGGGAGTGAGCAGTTCTTC CASSLNREGSEQFF TRBV7-2 . TRBJ2-1 .
TGTGCCAGCAGCCAGGCGGGAGGATCCCCCGACACCGGGGAGCTGTTTTTT CASSQAGGSPDTGELFF TRBV7-9 . TRBJ2-2 TRBD2